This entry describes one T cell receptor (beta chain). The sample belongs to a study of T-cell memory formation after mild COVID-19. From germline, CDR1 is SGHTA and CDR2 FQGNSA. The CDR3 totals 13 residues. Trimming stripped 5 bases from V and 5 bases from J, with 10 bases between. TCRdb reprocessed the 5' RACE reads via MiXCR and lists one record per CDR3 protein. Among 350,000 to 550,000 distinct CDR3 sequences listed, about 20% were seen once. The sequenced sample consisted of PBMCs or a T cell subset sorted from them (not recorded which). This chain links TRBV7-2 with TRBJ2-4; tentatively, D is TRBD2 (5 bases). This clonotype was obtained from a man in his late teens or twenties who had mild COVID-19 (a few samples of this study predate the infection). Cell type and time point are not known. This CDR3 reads CASSPSLQNIQYF. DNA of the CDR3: TGTGCCAGCAGCCCTAGCCTCCAAAACATTCAGTACTTC.